The rows below give T cell receptor beta chains drawn from one sample of a study of CD8 T cells in Susac syndrome. One entry per CDR3 protein results from TCRdb running MiXCR on the immunoSEQ multiplex PCR reads. The profile shows roughly 100,000 distinct CDR3 sequences, 85% to 95% of them singletons. Sequences were obtained from CD4+ T cells from PBMCs. These receptors were obtained from a human donor with Susac syndrome. CDR3s include the opening cysteine and the closing phenylalanine or tryptophan. A D gene is named only where the DNA matches it firmly. Size tells how often a clone was seen (once, few, many) or the class of an expanded clone, and some rows leave it out.

- TRBJ1-6 TRBD1 TRBV25-1 TGTGCCAGCAGTGACGGGTACGGACAGGGGGCCGCCGGGGGATCACCCCTCCACTTT CASSDGYGQGAAGGSPLHF
- TRBJ2-7 TRBD2 TRBV28 TGTGCCAGCAAGAGCGGGGGGTCGACCTACGAGCAGTACTTC CASKSGGSTYEQYF
- TRBJ2-2 - TRBV6-1 TGTGCCAGCAGGTCTGTCCAGGCAGTAATCCGGGGGGAGCTGTTTTTT CASRSVQAVIRGELFF
- TRBJ2-5 - TRBV30 TGTGCCTCCCGGGACCCTTCGAAGGAGACCCAGTACTTC CASRDPSKETQYF
- TRBJ2-5 - TRBV30 TGTGCCTGGAGGCGGACTCGACAAGAGACCCAGTACTTC CAWRRTRQETQYF
- TRBJ2-2 - TRBV19 TGTGCCAGTAGGAGGCCTGGCGGCACCGGGGAGCTGTTTTTT CASRRPGGTGELFF
- TRBJ1-3 - TRBV11-2 TGTGCCAGCAGTTCCTCTTCCGCGACGGTGACCTCTGGAAACACCATATATTTT CASSSSSATVTSGNTIYF
- TRBJ1-2 - TRBV28 TGTGCCAGCACCATATTGGGGGGTGGCTACACCTTC CASTILGGGYTF
- TRBJ1-5 - TRBV12-3/TRBV12-4 TGTGCCAGCAGACGATCAGGGGATCCCAATCAGCCCCAGCATTTT CASRRSGDPNQPQHF
once TRBJ1-5 TRBD1 TRBV20-1 TGCAGTGCTAAAACGACAGGGGGCGGAAGTCAGCCCCAGCATTTT CSAKTTGGGSQPQHF
- TRBJ1-6 - TRBV11-3 TGTGCCAGCAGCTTAGATTACAATTCACCCCTCCACTTT CASSLDYNSPLHF
- TRBJ2-7 TRBD2 TRBV20-1 TGCAGTGCCCCAGCGGGGGGGTACTCCTACGAGCAGTACTTC CSAPAGGYSYEQYF
- TRBJ1-6 - TRBV27 TGTGCCAGCAGTTTTGATTTCGTGGATTCACCCCTCCACTTT CASSFDFVDSPLHF
- TRBJ1-2 - TRBV6-5 TGTGCCAGCAGTAGAACAACCCAGGCTAACTATGGCTACACCTTC CASSRTTQANYGYTF
once TRBJ1-2 - TRBV20-1 TGCAGTGCTACTCGTACGGGACCAGGAGGCTACACCTTC CSATRTGPGGYTF
- TRBJ2-1 - TRBV24-1 TGTGCCACCAGTGACAGGGGCAATGAGCAGTTCTTC CATSDRGNEQFF
- TRBJ1-5 - TRBV7-8 TGTGCCAGCAGCTTAGAGTGGCGGGTTAGCAATCAGCCCCAGCATTTT CASSLEWRVSNQPQHF
- TRBJ2-4 - TRBV30 TGTGCCTGGAGAGAGGGGGGTAGTCAGTACTTC CAWREGGSQYF
- TRBJ2-7 - TRBV29-1 TGCAGCGTTGACCGTGGTGGCTACGAGCAGTACTTC CSVDRGGYEQYF